This T cell receptor beta chain was recovered during a study of cytomegalovirus exposure and HLA in healthy donors. Turning to this clone: Its antigen remains unknown.

Study results and caveats: Further analysis was carried out later, and it showed several of the most significant clusters appearing linked to common viral pathogens. Listed as cytomegalovirus-associated were about 160 TCR beta chains. The authors later found HLA-associated TCR beta chains more clonally expanded than equally common others.

Amplification used 60 Vbeta primers and 13 Jbeta primers. Profiled with immunoSEQ multiplex PCR; TCRdb holds only in-frame clones, not every one. Recorded for this sample: 180,000 or so clones. V lost 4 bases and J lost 0, with 17 bases in between. Germline V gene lookup returns CDR1 SGDLS and CDR2 YYNGEE. This CDR3 spans 17 amino acids. This chain links TRBV9 with TRBJ2-1; the D gene is possibly TRBD2 (6 bases). The source is a boy aged 5-17 years in good health and CMV-seronegative. Sample: PBMCs. The CDR3 DNA is TGTGCCAGCAGCCCTACGATGACTAGGAGCTCCTACAATGAGCAGTTCTTC. This encodes CASSPTMTRSSYNEQFF.